This T cell receptor (beta chain) is from a study of beta chain features in type 1 diabetes. In the study overall: Analysis included 100 million to 110 million sorted cells drawn from all samples.

Reverse transcription of all isolated RNA meant that expressed TCRB transcripts were sequenced. Measured with immunoSEQ multiplex PCR; TCRdb has only the in-frame clones, and not every one. Altogether a few hundred thousand clones are present, roughly 13% being singletons, with the ten largest covering more than 0.015%. The study's findings and limits: The question left open here concerned HLA type influencing TCRB rearrangement. Naive, central memory and Treg TCRB repertoires seemed to resemble each other more closely in patients than they did in healthy donors. For Type 1 diabetes patients, all four CD4+ subsets carried TCRB CDR3s that were moderately but significantly shorter.

This clone was recorded a few times. Its antigen is not known. The germline V and J ends were trimmed by 5 bases and 4 bases, with 15 bases remaining between them. CDR1 and CDR2 from the germline V gene are SEHNR and FQNEAQ (reference sequence). This CDR3 contains 15 residues. The rearrangement links TRBV7-9 to TRBJ1-5, with a tentative D call TRBD1 (6 bases). This clonotype was sampled from a man in his late teens or twenties in good health. Sequencing was carried out using naive CD4+ T cells from blood. The CDR3 bases are TGTGCCAGCAGCCGGGACACCACTAGAAATCAGCCCCAGCATTTT. Protein sequence: CASSRDTTRNQPQHF.